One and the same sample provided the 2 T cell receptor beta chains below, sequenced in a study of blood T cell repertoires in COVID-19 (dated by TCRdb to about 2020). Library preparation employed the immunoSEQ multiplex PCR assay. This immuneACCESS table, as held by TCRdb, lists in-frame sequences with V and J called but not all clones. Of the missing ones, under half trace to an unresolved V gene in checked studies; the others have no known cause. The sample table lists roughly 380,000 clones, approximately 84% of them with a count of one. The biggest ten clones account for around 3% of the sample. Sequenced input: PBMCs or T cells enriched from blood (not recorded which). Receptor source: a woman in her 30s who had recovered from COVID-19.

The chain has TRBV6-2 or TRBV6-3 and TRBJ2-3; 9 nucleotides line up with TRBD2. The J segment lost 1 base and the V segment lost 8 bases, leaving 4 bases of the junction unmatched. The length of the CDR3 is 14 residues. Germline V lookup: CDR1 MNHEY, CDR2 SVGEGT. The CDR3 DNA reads TGTGCCAGCGGTTTAGCGGGGGGCACAGATACGCAGTATTTT. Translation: CASGLAGGTDTQYF.

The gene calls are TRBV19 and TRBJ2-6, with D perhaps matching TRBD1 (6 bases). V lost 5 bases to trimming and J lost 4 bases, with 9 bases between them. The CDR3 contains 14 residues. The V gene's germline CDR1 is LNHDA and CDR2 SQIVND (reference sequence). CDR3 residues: CASSSGAGANVLTF. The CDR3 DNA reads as TGTGCCAGTAGTTCAGGGGCCGGGGCCAACGTCCTGACTTTC.